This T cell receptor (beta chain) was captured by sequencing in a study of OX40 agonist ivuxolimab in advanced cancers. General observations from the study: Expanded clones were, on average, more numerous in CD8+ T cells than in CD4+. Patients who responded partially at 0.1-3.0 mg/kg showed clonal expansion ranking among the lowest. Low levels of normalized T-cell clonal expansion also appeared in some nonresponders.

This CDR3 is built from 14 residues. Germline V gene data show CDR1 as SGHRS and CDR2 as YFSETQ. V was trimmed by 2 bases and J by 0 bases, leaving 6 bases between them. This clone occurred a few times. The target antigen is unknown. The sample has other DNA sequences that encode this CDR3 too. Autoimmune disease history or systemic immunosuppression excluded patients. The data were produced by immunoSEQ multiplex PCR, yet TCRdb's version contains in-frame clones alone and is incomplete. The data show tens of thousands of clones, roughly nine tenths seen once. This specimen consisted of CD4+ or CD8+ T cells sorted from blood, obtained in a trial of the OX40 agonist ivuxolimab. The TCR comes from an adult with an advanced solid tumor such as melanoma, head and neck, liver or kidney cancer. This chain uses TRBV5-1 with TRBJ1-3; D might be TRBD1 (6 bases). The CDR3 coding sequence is TGCGCCAGCAGCTTACAGGGCTCTGGAAACACCATATATTTT. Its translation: CASSLQGSGNTIYF.